This is a list of T cell receptor beta chains from one sample in a study of T cell changes during pregnancy in multiple sclerosis. The repertoire was sequenced with immunoSEQ multiplex PCR; TCRdb's copy has only in-frame clones and lacks some. The table shows tens of thousands of clones, with 85% to 95% occurring only once. The starting material was peripheral blood, obtained after pregnancy. Source of these receptors: a female donor with multiple sclerosis, enrolled in a pregnancy study. Each CDR3 is given with its conserved first and last residue. Fields, in order: D gene, J gene, V gene, CDR3 DNA, CDR3 protein. D genes are given only for firm matches.

.	TRBJ1-1	TRBV10-3	TGTGCCATCAGCTCGGGTGGGAGCACTGAAGCTTTCTTT	CAISSGGSTEAFF
.	TRBJ1-6	TRBV9	TGTGCCAGCAGCCCCACCCGCGGGAGGGGCGATTATTCACCCCTCCACTTT	CASSPTRGRGDYSPLHF
.	TRBJ2-3	TRBV15	TGTGCCACCAGCACACTTAGCACAGATACGCAGTATTTT	CATSTLSTDTQYF
.	TRBJ1-1	TRBV2	TGTGCCAGCCCGGGGATTGGGGACACTGAAGCTTTCTTT	CASPGIGDTEAFF
.	TRBJ1-1	TRBV27	TGTGCCAGCGGCGGTGGGTACACTGAAGCTTTCTTT	CASGGGYTEAFF
.	TRBJ1-4	TRBV4-3	TGCGCCAGCAGCCAATTAGCTACCTATGGCGAAAAACTGTTTTTT	CASSQLATYGEKLFF
TRBD2	TRBJ2-1	TRBV25-1	TGTGCCAGCAGTGAGGGACTAGCGGGGGGCCACAATGAGCAGTTCTTC	CASSEGLAGGHNEQFF
TRBD1	TRBJ2-3	TRBV19	TGTGCCAGTAGCCTAGGGACAGCCAGCACAGATACGCAGTATTTT	CASSLGTASTDTQYF
.	TRBJ1-5	TRBV5-5	TGTGCCAGCAGCTTGGCTTACAATCAGCCCCAGCATTTT	CASSLAYNQPQHF
TRBD1	TRBJ2-3	TRBV6-1	TGTGCCAGCAGTGTTTTTTGGGACAGGGCCGCAGATACGCAGTATTTT	CASSVFWDRAADTQYF
.	TRBJ1-5	TRBV7-2	TGTGCCAGCAGCTTATGGGAGATTGGCAATCAGCCCCAGCATTTT	CASSLWEIGNQPQHF
TRBD1	TRBJ1-2	TRBV27	TGTGCCAGCAGTTTAGAGGACAGGGTCTATGGCTACACCTTC	CASSLEDRVYGYTF